The 5 T cell receptor beta chains below come from one sample, sequenced in a study of shared clonotypes between healthy human individuals. The method was immunoSEQ multiplex PCR; TCRdb's version includes in-frame clones alone and lacks a portion of them. The sample includes over a million clones, around three quarters seen only once; the top ten take roughly 0.57%. Specimen: memory CD4+ T cells from PBMCs. Regarding subset: CD45RA-negative fraction. These receptors were taken from a man younger than 30 in good health. Some clones in this sample may be carry-over from other donors' samples.

The gene calls are TRBV13 and TRBJ2-2, with D possibly matching TRBD2 (5 bases). The CDR3 extends over 16 amino acids. Trimming stripped 1 base from V and 4 bases from J, with 13 bases between. Germline V gene sequence: CDR1 PRHDT, CDR2 FYEKMQ (reference sequence). The CDR3 coding sequence is TGTGCCAGCAGCTTAGATCAGCGGAGCCGCACCGGGGAGCTGTTTTTT. Translated: CASSLDQRSRTGELFF.

The chain is built from TRBV2 and TRBJ2-3; D gene uncertain. Germline CDR1 and CDR2: SNHLY and FYNNEI. The CDR3 runs 13 residues. V was trimmed by 6 bases and J by 4 bases, leaving 11 bases between them. The DNA for the CDR3 is TGTGCCAGCAGCTTTAGCTGGCCAGATACGCAGTATTTT. Encoded protein: CASSFSWPDTQYF.

The count of this clone is one. The V gene is TRBV27, the J gene TRBJ2-3; no firm D call. V gave up 3 bases and J gave up 2 bases, with 27 bases separating them. Germline V CDR1 and CDR2: MNHEY, SMNVEV (reference sequence). The CDR3 loop spans 20 amino acids. Written as DNA, the CDR3 is TGTGCCAGCAGTTTTCGGTCCGTGGAGAACGAGCTCCGCCTCACAGATACGCAGTATTTT. Protein product: CASSFRSVENELRLTDTQYF.

The chain carries TRBV5-1 and TRBJ1-1; D not resolved. The length of the CDR3 is 13 residues. Trimming shortened V by 1 base and J by 1 base, and 5 bases separated the two germline ends. Looked up from germline, CDR1 is SGHRS and CDR2 is YFSETQ. The CDR3 region has the DNA TGCGCCAGCAGCTTGATCGCGAACACTGAAGCTTTCTTT. Amino acids: CASSLIANTEAFF.

Only a few counts were recorded for this clone. The J gene is TRBJ1-2, the V gene TRBV28, with a tentative D call TRBD1 (5 bases). The CDR3 is 12 amino acids. Germline CDR1 and CDR2: MDHEN and SYDVKM. V was trimmed by 6 bases and J by 8 bases, leaving 13 bases between them. The CDR3 nucleotides are TGTGCCAGCAGCCATGGGGGGGACGGCTACACCTTC. Its translation is CASSHGGDGYTF.